This T cell receptor beta chain derives from a study of cytomegalovirus exposure and HLA in healthy donors. Across the whole study: An early data release held around 80 million unique TCRs from HLA-typed donors. Overall study results and limits: TRBV6-2, TRBV6-3 and some other V segments were unresolvable in 87-base-pair reads.

The length of the CDR3 is 15 residues. CDR1 and CDR2 (germline): SEHNR, FQNEAQ (reference sequence). V was shortened by 6 bases and J by 3 bases, with 18 bases between the two germline ends. The PCR employed 60 Vbeta primers together with 13 Jbeta primers. Using immunoSEQ multiplex PCR, the repertoire was profiled, and TCRdb retains in-frame clones only, with some absent. The profile shows 150,000 to 200,000 clones, approximately 78% of them singletons. Points on this clone: Its antigen is undetermined.

The gene calls are TRBV7-9 and TRBJ2-7, with D maybe TRBD1 (6 bases). What was sequenced was PBMCs. The source of this sequence is a woman in her thirties or forties in good health and CMV-seronegative. The CDR3 sequence is CASSYPGHRNYEQYF. The CDR3 DNA follows: TGTGCCAGCAGTTACCCGGGACATCGTAACTACGAGCAGTACTTC.